These 4 T cell receptor beta chains originate from one sample sequenced in a study of sequential checkpoint blockade in melanoma. The treatment here: randomized to nivolumab then ipilimumab (arm A) or the reverse (arm B). Libraries were prepared by immunoSEQ multiplex PCR; TCRdb keeps only in-frame clonotypes and omits some of them. The sample has 20,000 to 25,000 clones; around 80% are singletons. This specimen consisted of CD8+ T cells sorted from blood (inferred from file names), obtained from a patient given nivolumab and ipilimumab in sequence. The source is a human donor with melanoma.

The chain employs TRBV5-8 and TRBJ2-3; 11 bases map to TRBD1. V was clipped by 6 bases and J by 8 bases; unmatched bases: 8. CDR1 and CDR2 from the germline V gene are SGHTS and YDEGEE. This CDR3 is 14 amino acids long. The DNA for the CDR3 is TGTGCCAGCACCCTGGACAGGGGGCGAGGTACGCAGTATTTT. Its protein is CASTLDRGRGTQYF.

V usage is TRBV10-3 and J usage is TRBJ1-1; D not certain. The CDR3 spans 11 residues. CDR1 is ENHRY, CDR2 SYGVKD, per germline. V lost 4 bases and J 7 bases, leaving 7 bases between the germline ends. The CDR3 protein is CAISGGSEAFF. DNA for the CDR3: TGTGCCATCAGTGGCGGGAGTGAAGCTTTCTTT.

V is TRBV27 and J is TRBJ2-3, with a tentative D call TRBD1 (5 bases). CDR1 MNHEY and CDR2 SMNVEV come from the germline V gene (reference sequence). The germline V and J ends were trimmed by 5 bases and 9 bases, with 18 bases remaining between them. This CDR3 spans 14 amino acids. CDR3 loop: CASSPPHRIQTQYF. CDR3 DNA: TGTGCCAGCAGTCCCCCCCACAGGATCCAGACGCAGTATTTT.

In its sample, this clone was seen once. The chain joins TRBV7-2 to TRBJ2-2; D gene uncertain. V dropped 1 base and J dropped 4 bases, with 7 bases sitting between them. This CDR3 is built from 14 residues. Germline values: CDR1 SGHTA, CDR2 FQGNSA. CDR3 region: CASSLGPGTGELFF. In nucleotides, the CDR3 is TGTGCCAGCAGCTTAGGGCCGGGCACCGGGGAGCTGTTTTTT. The full variable domain, its missing parts supplied by reference TRBV7-2 and TRBJ2-2, is GAGVSQSPSNKVTEKGKDVELRCDPISGHTALYWYRQSLGQGLEFLIYFQGNSAPDKSGLPSDRFSAERTGGSVSTLTIQRTQQEDSAVYLCASSLGPGTGELFFGEGSRLTVL.